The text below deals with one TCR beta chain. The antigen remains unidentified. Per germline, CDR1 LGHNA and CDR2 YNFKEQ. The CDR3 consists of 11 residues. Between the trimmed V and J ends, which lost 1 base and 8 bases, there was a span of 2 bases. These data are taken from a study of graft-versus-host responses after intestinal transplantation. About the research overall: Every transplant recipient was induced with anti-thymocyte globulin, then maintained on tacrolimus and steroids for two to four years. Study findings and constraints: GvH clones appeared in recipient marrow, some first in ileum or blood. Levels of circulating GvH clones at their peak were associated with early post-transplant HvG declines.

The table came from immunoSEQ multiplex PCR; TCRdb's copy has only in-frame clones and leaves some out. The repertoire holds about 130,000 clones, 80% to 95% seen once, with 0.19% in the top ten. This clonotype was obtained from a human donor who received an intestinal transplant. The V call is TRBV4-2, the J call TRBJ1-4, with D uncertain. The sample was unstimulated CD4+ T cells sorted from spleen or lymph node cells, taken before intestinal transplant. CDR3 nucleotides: TGTGCCAGCAGCCAAGTGGAAAAACTGTTTTTT. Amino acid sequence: CASSQVEKLFF.